One sample yielded the 22 T cell receptor beta chains listed below, sequenced in a study of T cells after somatic rescue of genetic block. Some clones are missing from TCRdb's copy, which holds only in-frame ones; the method was immunoSEQ multiplex PCR. This table holds roughly 70,000 clones, just over 90% found once. The specimen sequenced was peripheral blood mononuclear cells (PBMCs). Receptors originate from a man between 35 and 55 years old.

The chain joins TRBV7-9 to TRBJ2-2; 8 nucleotides align to TRBD1. The CDR3 covers 18 residues. Germline loops: CDR1 SEHNR, CDR2 FQNEAQ (reference sequence). V lost 4 bases and J lost 4; bases outside the gene matches: 14. The CDR3 DNA reads as TGTGCCAGCAGCTCCAGACAGGGGTTCGGCGCGGGCACCGGGGAGCTGTTTTTT. Protein sequence: CASSSRQGFGAGTGELFF. Full variable domain (rest looked up from reference TRBV7-9 and TRBJ2-2): DTGVSQNPRHKITKRGQNVTFRCDPISEHNRLYWYRQTLGQGPEFLTYFQNEAQLEKSRLLSDRFSAERPKGSFSTLEIQRTEQGDSAMYLCASSSRQGFGAGTGELFFGEGSRLTVL.

V usage is TRBV30 and J usage is TRBJ1-6; D is undetermined. The CDR3 has 14 residues. V lost 0 bases and J 6 bases, leaving 9 bases between the germline ends. Germline V gene data show CDR1 as GTSNPN and CDR2 as SVGIG (reference sequence). The CDR3 bases are TGTGCCTGGAGTGTACTCAACGGTAATTCACCCCTCCACTTT. Amino acid sequence: CAWSVLNGNSPLHF.

V gene TRBV6-1 combines with J gene TRBJ1-3, with no clear D. The V gene lost 6 bases and the J gene lost 2 bases, with 11 bases spanning the gap. Germline CDR1 reads MNHNS; CDR2 reads SASEGT. The CDR3 has 14 residues. CDR3 in amino acids: CASRTGSPGNTIYF. CDR3 coding DNA: TGTGCCAGCAGAACCGGGTCACCTGGAAACACCATATATTTT.

The chain couples TRBV19 to TRBJ2-7, with 14 positions matching TRBD2. The CDR3 is 16 amino acids. Trimming cost V 5 bases and J 5 bases; bases outside gene matches: 8. Germline loops: CDR1 LNHDA, CDR2 SQIVND (reference sequence). CDR3 amino acids: CASSPEGTSGGNEQYF. The CDR3 bases are TGTGCCAGTAGTCCCGAAGGGACTAGCGGGGGAAACGAGCAGTACTTC.

The rearrangement joins TRBV9 to TRBJ1-4; 7 bases agree with TRBD1. Trimming removed 4 bases from V and 5 bases from J; junction bases left unmatched: 8. The length of the CDR3 is 15 residues. Germline CDR1 reads SGDLS; CDR2 reads YYNGEE. The CDR3: CASSRRDRLNEKLFF. CDR3 bases: TGTGCCAGCAGCAGGCGGGACAGATTGAATGAAAAACTGTTTTTT.

V gene TRBV7-6 combines with J gene TRBJ2-3; 8 positions match TRBD1. The CDR3 covers 16 residues. V trimming: 8 bases; J trimming: 2 bases; junction bases outside the gene matches: 12. CDR1 is SGHVS and CDR2 is FNYEAQ in the germline V gene. The CDR3 spells CASSHAGGFITDTQYF. Written as DNA, the CDR3 is TGTGCCAGCTCACACGCAGGGGGCTTTATCACAGATACGCAGTATTTT.

V gene TRBV6-1 combines with J gene TRBJ2-5; 10 bases are shared with TRBD1. The DNA matches TRBJ2-7 better at its end, which makes the J call doubtful. The CDR3 totals 15 residues. The V gene's germline CDR1 is MNHNS and CDR2 SASEGT. DNA for the CDR3: TGTGCCAGCAGGACACCCGGGACAGGGGCGGGCGAGCAGTACTTC. Translating gives CASRTPGTGAGEQYF.

The V gene is TRBV7-9, the J gene TRBJ2-7, with D maybe TRBD2 (7 bases). The germline V gene encodes CDR1 SEHNR and CDR2 FQNEAQ (reference sequence). The CDR3 is made up of 12 amino acids. V lost 8 bases, J lost 3 bases, and 11 bases lay in between. The CDR3 DNA sequence: TGTGCCAGCGAGGGGGAGGGCTACGAGCAGTACTTC. Amino acid sequence: CASEGEGYEQYF.

The chain employs TRBV19 and TRBJ2-7; 9 bases are shared with TRBD2. The CDR3 has 14 residues. After removal of 5 bases from V and 5 bases from J, the junction contained 7 bases not matched to a gene. Germline-derived CDR1 and CDR2 are LNHDA and SQIVND (reference sequence). CDR3 sequence: CASSPGLAPNEQYF. For the CDR3, the DNA is TGTGCCAGTAGTCCGGGACTAGCCCCAAACGAGCAGTACTTC.

This rearrangement joins TRBV6-6 to TRBJ1-1; maybe TRBD1 (5 bases). This CDR3 has 13 residues. V lost 2 bases, J lost 3 bases, and 7 bases lay in between. From germline, CDR1 is MNHNY and CDR2 SVGAGI (reference sequence). This CDR3 is CASSYGGDTEAFF. The CDR3 coding sequence is TGTGCCAGCAGTTACGGGGGTGACACTGAAGCTTTCTTT.

This CDR3 is CASRSGTALYNEQFF. In DNA, the CDR3 is TGTGCCAGCAGATCCGGGACAGCGCTCTACAATGAGCAGTTCTTC. This chain uses TRBV28 with TRBJ2-1; 7 bases are shared with TRBD1. Germline trimming cut 6 bases from V and 3 bases from J; bases unmatched to any gene: 8. Looked up from germline, CDR1 is MDHEN and CDR2 is SYDVKM. The CDR3 has 15 residues.

The genes are TRBV19 and TRBJ1-5; 8 positions agree with TRBD1. The J segment lost 2 bases and the V segment lost 5 bases, leaving 5 bases of the junction unmatched. This CDR3 region has 15 residues. Germline V gene sequence: CDR1 LNHDA, CDR2 SQIVND (reference sequence). CDR3 loop: CASSSDRGGNQPQHF. The DNA for the CDR3 is TGTGCCAGTAGTTCAGACAGGGGAGGCAATCAGCCCCAGCATTTT.

This chain joins TRBV7-9 and TRBJ2-4, with TRBD1 identical over 8 bases. This CDR3 is 15 amino acids long. Germline V lookup: CDR1 SEHNR, CDR2 FQNEAQ (reference sequence). J gave up 3 bases and V 5 bases, and 6 bases lay outside the gene matches. DNA for the CDR3: TGTGCCAGCAGCCTCTTTGGGACAGGCAAAAACATTCAGTACTTC. Protein product: CASSLFGTGKNIQYF.

The chain couples TRBV19 to TRBJ1-2, with D possibly TRBD1 on 6 matching bases. The CDR3 consists of 15 residues. With 7 bases removed from V and 8 bases from J, the gap between germline ends came to 23 bases. CDR1 and CDR2 from the germline V gene are LNHDA and SQIVND (reference sequence). CDR3 protein: CASTGGGGPTGGYTF. DNA for the CDR3: TGTGCCAGTACCGGGGGCGGGGGCCCTACGGGCGGCTACACCTTC.

Only one count was recorded for this clone. The V gene is TRBV6-1, the J gene TRBJ1-1; D gene unclear. V shed 4 bases and J shed 2 bases, with 11 bases lying between them. The V gene's germline CDR1 is MNHNS and CDR2 SASEGT. The length of the CDR3 is 14 residues. CDR3 nucleotides: TGTGCCAGCAGTGTCGTGACCGTTAACACTGAAGCTTTCTTT. As protein: CASSVVTVNTEAFF.

The rearrangement uses TRBV7-9 and TRBJ2-7, with 9 bases aligning to TRBD1. Trimming at V came to 4 bases and at J to 3 bases, leaving 7 bases not matched to a gene. Germline CDR1 reads SEHNR; CDR2 reads FQNEAQ (reference sequence). The CDR3 is 15 amino acids. This CDR3 is CASSSPRDRVYEQYF. The CDR3 DNA is TGTGCCAGCAGCTCCCCTCGGGACAGGGTCTACGAGCAGTACTTC.

This rearrangement joins TRBV7-7 to TRBJ2-1; weak D call: TRBD2 (5 bases). Germline V CDR1 and CDR2: SSHAT, FNYEAQ (reference sequence). The CDR3 has 13 residues. In nucleotides, the CDR3 is TGTGCTAGCGAGGTTGAGGCCTACAATGAGCAGTTCTTC. It encodes CASEVEAYNEQFF.

This sequence joins TRBV27 and TRBJ2-7; TRBD1 might be the D (6 bases). V was cut by 5 bases and J by 2 bases, with 16 bases left in between. The germline gives CDR1 MNHEY, CDR2 SMNVEV (reference sequence). The CDR3 spans 15 residues. CDR3 residues: CASSIRQVPPYEQYF. The CDR3 DNA sequence: TGTGCCAGCAGTATCAGACAGGTTCCCCCCTACGAGCAGTACTTC.

This rearrangement joins TRBV7-7 to TRBJ2-2, with TRBD1 matching over 9 bases. The CDR3 covers 15 residues. Germline V gene lookup returns CDR1 SSHAT and CDR2 FNYEAQ (reference sequence). V was pared by 5 bases and J by 6 bases, with 7 bases of the junction left unmatched. CDR3 protein: CASSQPGQGAGELFF. Written as DNA, the CDR3 is TGTGCCAGCAGCCAGCCGGGACAGGGTGCCGGGGAGCTGTTTTTT.

In its sample, this clone was seen once. The gene calls are TRBV15 and TRBJ2-7, with D uncertain. The V end was cut by 5 bases, the J end by 3 bases, with 5 bases between. Germline V lookup: CDR1 LNHNV, CDR2 YYDKDF (reference sequence). The CDR3 is made up of 11 amino acids. CDR3 coding DNA: TGTGCCACCAGCGATCTCTACGAGCAGTACTTC. Its translation: CATSDLYEQYF.

V gene TRBV6-5 combines with J gene TRBJ2-1; TRBD2 agrees at 11 bases. The CDR3 has 15 amino acids. Unmatched junction bases numbered 4, after V lost 2 bases and J lost 7 bases. Per germline, CDR1 MNHEY and CDR2 SVGAGI. In DNA form, the CDR3 reads TGTGCCAGCAGTTACGTAACTAGCGGGAGTAATGAGCAGTTCTTC. It specifies CASSYVTSGSNEQFF.

The chain combines TRBV2 with TRBJ1-2, with D possibly TRBD1 on 5 matching bases. CDR1 is SNHLY and CDR2 is FYNNEI in the germline V gene. The CDR3 consists of 14 residues. V was pared by 6 bases and J by 3 bases, with 14 bases between. CDR3 in DNA: TGTGCCAGCAGCCCACAGGAGGGAGACTATGGCTACACCTTC. As protein: CASSPQEGDYGYTF. The full variable domain, completed using reference TRBV2 and TRBJ1-2, is EPEVTQTPSHQVTQMGQEVILRCVPISNHLYFYWYRQILGQKVEFLVSFYNNEISEKSEIFDDQFSVERPDGSNFTLKIRSTKLEDSAMYFCASSPQEGDYGYTFGSGTRLTVV.